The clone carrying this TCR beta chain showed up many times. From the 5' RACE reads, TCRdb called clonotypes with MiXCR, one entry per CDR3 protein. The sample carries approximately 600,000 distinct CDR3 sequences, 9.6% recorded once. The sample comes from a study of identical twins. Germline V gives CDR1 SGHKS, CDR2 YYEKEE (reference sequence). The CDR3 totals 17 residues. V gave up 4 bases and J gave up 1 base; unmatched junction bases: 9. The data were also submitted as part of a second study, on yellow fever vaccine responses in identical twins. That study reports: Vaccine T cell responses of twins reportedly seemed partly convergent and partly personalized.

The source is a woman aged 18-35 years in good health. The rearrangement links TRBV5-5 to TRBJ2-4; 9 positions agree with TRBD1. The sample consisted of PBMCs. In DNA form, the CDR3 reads TGTGCCAGCAGCCCCCGGGACAGGGTATTGGCCAAAAACATTCAGTACTTC. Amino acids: CASSPRDRVLAKNIQYF.